Below, 4 T cell receptor beta chains from the same sample are listed, as sequenced in a study of T cell repertoires in cytomegalovirus infection. TCRdb used MiXCR to reprocess the reads, holding one entry per CDR3 protein. The repertoire has 210,000 or so distinct CDR3 sequences, approximately 7% of them found once; the top ten carry about 6.5%. The sample comprised PBMCs. These receptors were taken from a human donor in good health (CMV status not recorded). Some clones in this sample may be carry-over from other donors' samples.

As to this clonotype: This may arise from a read error, as a much more abundant clone is one base away. The chain recombines TRBV4-3 with TRBJ1-1; D is possibly TRBD1 (5 bases). Germline values: CDR1 LGHNA, CDR2 YSLEER. The CDR3 consists of 15 residues. Trimming removed 1 base from V and 3 bases from J, with 12 bases in between. This CDR3 is CASSQGWQGDTEAFF. The CDR3 DNA reads as TGCGCCAGCAGCCAAGGTTGGCAGGGCGACACTGAAGCTTTCTTT.

This clonotype was counted ten times or more. This sequence joins TRBV20-1 and TRBJ2-3; 8 bases are shared with TRBD1. The CDR3 extends over 15 amino acids. V dropped 3 bases and J dropped 5; count of bases not matched to a gene: 10. Germline CDR1 DFQATT, CDR2 SNEGSKA (reference sequence). CDR3 sequence reads: CSASKQGARQDTQYF. CDR3 coding DNA: TGCAGTGCTAGTAAGCAGGGGGCGCGTCAAGATACGCAGTATTTT.

This clonotype was recorded at least ten times. The rearrangement links TRBV29-1 to TRBJ1-1, with D possibly being TRBD1 (5 bases). Germline values: CDR1 SQVTM, CDR2 ANQGSEA. The V end lost 5 bases, the J end lost 3 bases, and 10 bases lay between the germline ends. The CDR3 length is 12 residues. In DNA form, the CDR3 reads TGCAGCGTTCAGGGATTTTACACTGAAGCTTTCTTT. Translation gives CSVQGFYTEAFF.

This clonotype has a count of ten or more. The chain combines TRBV5-5 with TRBJ1-5; a possible D gene is TRBD1 (5 bases). Germline lookup yields CDR1 SGHKS and CDR2 YYEKEE (reference sequence). The CDR3 runs 14 residues. Trimming pared 0 bases from V and 6 bases from J, leaving 10 bases between. CDR3 sequence: CASSLEGKSQPQHF. The CDR3 DNA follows: TGTGCCAGCAGCTTGGAGGGGAAGAGTCAGCCCCAGCATTTT.